The 8 T cell receptor beta chains in this list originate from one sample, sequenced in a study of blood T cell repertoires in COVID-19. The method was immunoSEQ multiplex PCR; TCRdb's version includes in-frame clones alone and lacks a portion of them. This sample carries about 110,000 clones, about two thirds of them seen once, and the ten largest clones take 0.9%. The sequenced sample was peripheral blood. Source of these receptors: a human donor with acute or convalescent COVID-19. The donor label of this sample is uncertain.

The rearrangement joins TRBV18 to TRBJ2-7, with 7 bases lining up with TRBD1. The trim removed 3 bases at V and 4 bases at J, leaving 3 bases unmatched. Germline V gives CDR1 KGHSH, CDR2 LQKENI. This CDR3 is built from 13 residues. The CDR3 DNA is TGTGCCAGCTCACCGGACAGGACTTACGAGCAGTACTTC. Amino acids: CASSPDRTYEQYF.

This chain uses TRBV7-3 with TRBJ1-1; D ambiguous. This CDR3 is 14 amino acids long. Germline V gives CDR1 SGHTA, CDR2 FQGTGA. V was shortened by 5 bases and J by 0 bases, with 10 bases between the two germline ends. CDR3 amino acids: CASSPRGMNTEAFF. CDR3 nucleotides: TGTGCCAGCAGCCCCCGGGGTATGAACACTGAAGCTTTCTTT.

The rearrangement links TRBV11-1 to TRBJ2-3; 10 bases line up with TRBD2. Unmatched junction bases numbered 3, after V lost 3 bases and J lost 3 bases. Germline CDR1 and CDR2: SGHAT and FQDESV (reference sequence). The CDR3 contains 15 residues. The CDR3 is CASSFTSGVTDTQYF. CDR3 DNA sequence: TGTGCCAGCAGCTTTACTAGCGGGGTTACAGATACGCAGTATTTT. The whole variable domain, remainder taken from reference TRBV11-1 and TRBJ2-3, is EAEVAQSPRYKITEKSQAVAFWCDPISGHATLYWYRQILGQGPELLVQFQDESVVDDSQLPKDRFSAERLKGVDSTLKIQPAELGDSAMYLCASSFTSGVTDTQYFGPGTRLTVL.

The V and J genes are TRBV19 and TRBJ1-2, with 7 bases identical to TRBD1. The germline gives CDR1 LNHDA, CDR2 SQIVND (reference sequence). Trimming took 7 bases from V and 1 from J; bases not matched to a gene: 3. This CDR3 contains 13 residues. The CDR3 DNA reads as TGTGCCAGTAACCGGGACAGTAACTATGGCTACACCTTC. Translated, it gives CASNRDSNYGYTF.

The genes are TRBV6-5 and TRBJ2-3, with D hard to call. The length of the CDR3 is 15 residues. V dropped 6 bases and J dropped 6 bases, with 19 bases sitting between them. Germline V gene sequence: CDR1 MNHEY, CDR2 SVGAGI. Here the CDR3 reads CASRDYRSTRDTQYF. CDR3 DNA: TGTGCCAGCAGGGATTATCGGTCGACGCGGGATACGCAGTATTTT.

This clone has just a few counts. The chain employs TRBV7-8 and TRBJ1-2; D is unresolved. Looked up from germline, CDR1 is SGHVS and CDR2 is FQNEAQ. The length of the CDR3 is 15 residues. The ends were cut back, 5 bases at V and 2 bases at J, with 15 bases in the middle. CDR3 in DNA: TGTGCCAGCAGCCCCAGGCCGGGGATCAACTATGGCTACACCTTC. This translates into CASSPRPGINYGYTF.

The gene calls are TRBV29-1 and TRBJ1-1; 8 nucleotides match TRBD1. Germline V lookup: CDR1 SQVTM, CDR2 ANQGSEA. CDR3 length equals 12 residues. V shed 7 bases and J 1 base; nucleotides not matched to a gene: 2. Here the CDR3 DNA reads TGCAGCGGAGGGACAGGGAACACTGAAGCTTTCTTT. This gives the protein CSGGTGNTEAFF.

The J gene is TRBJ1-2, the V gene TRBV25-1; D might be TRBD1 (6 bases). This CDR3 has 18 residues. The V and J ends lost 0 bases and 2 bases respectively, with 19 bases between them. Germline values: CDR1 MGHDK, CDR2 SYGVNS. The CDR3 nucleotides read TGTGCCAGCAGTGAATATTTAAGTGGCGGGGGGGCCAACTATGGCTACACCTTC. Its translation is CASSEYLSGGGANYGYTF.